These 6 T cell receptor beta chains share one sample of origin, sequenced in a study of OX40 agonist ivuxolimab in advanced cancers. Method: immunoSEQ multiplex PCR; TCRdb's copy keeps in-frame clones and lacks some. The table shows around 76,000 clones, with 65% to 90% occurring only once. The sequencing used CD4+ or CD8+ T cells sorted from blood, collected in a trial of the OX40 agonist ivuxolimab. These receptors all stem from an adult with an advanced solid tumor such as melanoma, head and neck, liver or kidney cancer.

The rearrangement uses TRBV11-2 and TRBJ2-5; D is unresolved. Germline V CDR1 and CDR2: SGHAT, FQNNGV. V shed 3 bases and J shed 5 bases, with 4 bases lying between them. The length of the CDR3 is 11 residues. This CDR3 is CASSFRETQYF. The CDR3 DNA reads TGTGCCAGCAGCTTTAGGGAGACCCAGTACTTC.

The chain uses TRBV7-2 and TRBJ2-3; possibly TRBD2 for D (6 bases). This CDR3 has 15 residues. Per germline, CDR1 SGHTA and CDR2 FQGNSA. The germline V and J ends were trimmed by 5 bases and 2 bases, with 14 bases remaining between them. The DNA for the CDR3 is TGTGCCAGCAGCACCCAGGAGGGGTTCACAGATACGCAGTATTTT. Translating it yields CASSTQEGFTDTQYF.

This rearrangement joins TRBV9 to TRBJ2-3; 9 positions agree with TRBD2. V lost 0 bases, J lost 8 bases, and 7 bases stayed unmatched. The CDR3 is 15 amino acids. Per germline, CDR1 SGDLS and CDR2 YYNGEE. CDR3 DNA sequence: TGTGCCAGCAGCGTAGCAGGCGGGGGGGCATCTACGCAGTATTTT. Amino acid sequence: CASSVAGGGASTQYF.

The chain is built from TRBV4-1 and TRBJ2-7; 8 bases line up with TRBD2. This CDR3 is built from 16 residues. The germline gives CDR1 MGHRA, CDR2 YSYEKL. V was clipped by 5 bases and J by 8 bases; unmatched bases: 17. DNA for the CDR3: TGCGCCAGCAGCTCGGGAGGGCGTCGTCGGGGAGCGCAGCAGTACTTC. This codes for CASSSGGRRRGAQQYF.

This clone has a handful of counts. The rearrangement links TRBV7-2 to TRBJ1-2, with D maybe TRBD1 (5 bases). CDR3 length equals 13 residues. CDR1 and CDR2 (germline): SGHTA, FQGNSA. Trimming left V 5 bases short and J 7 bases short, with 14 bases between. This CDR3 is CASSDSRVSGYTF. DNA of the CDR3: TGTGCCAGCAGCGATTCCAGGGTTTCTGGCTACACCTTC.

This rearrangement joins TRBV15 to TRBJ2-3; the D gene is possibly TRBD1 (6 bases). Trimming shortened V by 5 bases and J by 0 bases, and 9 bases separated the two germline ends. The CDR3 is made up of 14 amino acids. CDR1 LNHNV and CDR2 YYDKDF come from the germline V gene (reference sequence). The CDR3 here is CATSAGGSTDTQYF. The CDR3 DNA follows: TGTGCCACCAGCGCTGGGGGCAGCACAGATACGCAGTATTTT.